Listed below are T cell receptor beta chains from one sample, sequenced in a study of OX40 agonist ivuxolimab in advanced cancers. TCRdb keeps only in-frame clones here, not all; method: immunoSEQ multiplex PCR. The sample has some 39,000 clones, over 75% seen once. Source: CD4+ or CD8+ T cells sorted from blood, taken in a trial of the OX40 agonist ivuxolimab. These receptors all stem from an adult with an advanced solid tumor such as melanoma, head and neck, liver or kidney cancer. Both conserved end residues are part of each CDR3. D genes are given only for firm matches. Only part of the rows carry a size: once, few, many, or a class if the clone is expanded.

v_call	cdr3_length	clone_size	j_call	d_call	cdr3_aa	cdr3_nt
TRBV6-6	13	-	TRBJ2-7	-	CASSRDAAYEQYF	TGTGCCAGCAGTCGGGACGCGGCCTACGAGCAGTACTTC
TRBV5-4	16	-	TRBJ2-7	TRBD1	CASSQDSLTGIYEQYF	TGTGCCAGCAGCCAAGATTCCCTGACAGGGATCTACGAGCAGTACTTC
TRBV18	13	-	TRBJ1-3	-	CASSPPLRDPIYF	TGTGCCAGCTCACCACCCCTCAGGGACCCCATATATTTT
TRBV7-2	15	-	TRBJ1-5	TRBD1	CASSRTGGANQPQHF	TGTGCCAGCAGCCGGACAGGGGGCGCGAATCAGCCCCAGCATTTT
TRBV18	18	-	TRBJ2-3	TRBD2	CASSPYGQAAGGRDTQYF	TGTGCCAGCTCACCATATGGACAGGCAGCGGGAGGGCGAGATACGCAGTATTTT
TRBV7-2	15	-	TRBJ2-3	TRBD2	CASSLLAEPTDTQYF	TGTGCCAGCAGCTTACTAGCGGAGCCCACAGATACGCAGTATTTT
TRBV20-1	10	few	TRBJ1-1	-	CSAIRSEAFF	TGCAGTGCTATTCGTTCTGAAGCTTTCTTT
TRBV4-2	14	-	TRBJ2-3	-	CASSQGTFTDTQYF	TGTGCCAGCAGCCAGGGAACATTCACAGATACGCAGTATTTT
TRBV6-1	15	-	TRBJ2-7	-	CASSSSGSITYEQYF	TGTGCCAGCAGTTCTTCCGGGTCTATAACCTACGAGCAGTACTTC
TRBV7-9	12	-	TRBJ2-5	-	CASSPQTIPQYF	TGTGCCAGCAGCCCCCAGACTATCCCGCAGTACTTC
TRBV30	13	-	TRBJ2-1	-	CAWSLGRRGQQFF	TGTGCCTGGAGTTTGGGGAGACGCGGCCAGCAGTTCTTC
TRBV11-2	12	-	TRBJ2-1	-	CASSLVYNEQFF	TGTGCCAGCAGCTTGGTCTACAATGAGCAGTTCTTC
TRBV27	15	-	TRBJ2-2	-	CASSPPALSPGELFF	TGTGCCAGCAGTCCTCCGGCCCTCTCCCCCGGGGAGCTGTTTTTT
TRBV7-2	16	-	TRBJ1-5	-	CASSLGGVGVHQPQHF	TGTGCCAGCAGCTTAGGGGGGGTCGGGGTCCATCAGCCCCAGCATTTT
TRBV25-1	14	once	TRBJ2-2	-	CASSAGLNTGELFF	TGTGCCAGCAGTGCGGGTTTGAACACCGGGGAGCTGTTTTTT
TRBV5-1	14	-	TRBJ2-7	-	CASSLELGANEQYF	TGCGCCAGCAGCTTGGAACTGGGGGCGAACGAGCAGTACTTC
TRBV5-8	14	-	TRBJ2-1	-	CASSPTATHNEQFF	TGTGCCAGCAGCCCCACAGCGACTCACAATGAGCAGTTCTTC
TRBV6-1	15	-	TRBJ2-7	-	CASSLHTGIGYEQYF	TGTGCCAGCAGTTTACATACAGGTATTGGCTACGAGCAGTACTTC
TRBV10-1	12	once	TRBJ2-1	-	CASSDSPNEQFF	TGCGCCAGCAGTGATTCCCCCAATGAGCAGTTCTTC
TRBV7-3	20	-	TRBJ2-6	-	CASSGPVTGRPGSGANVLTF	TGTGCCAGCAGCGGACCCGTGACAGGCCGTCCCGGTTCTGGGGCCAACGTCCTGACTTTC
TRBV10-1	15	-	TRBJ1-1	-	CASSEAKTPNTEAFF	TGCGCCAGCAGTGAAGCTAAGACACCGAACACTGAAGCTTTCTTT
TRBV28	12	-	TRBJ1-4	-	CASSKYNEKLFF	TGTGCCAGCAGTAAATATAATGAAAAACTGTTTTTT
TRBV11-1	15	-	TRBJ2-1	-	CASSKSGTTGNEQFF	TGTGCCAGCAGCAAAAGTGGGACCACGGGGAATGAGCAGTTCTTC
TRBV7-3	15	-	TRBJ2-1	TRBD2	CASSLIAGGPNEQFF	TGTGCCAGCAGCTTAATAGCGGGAGGGCCCAATGAGCAGTTCTTC
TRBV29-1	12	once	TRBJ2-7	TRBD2	CSVWGGSYEQYF	TGCAGCGTCTGGGGCGGGAGCTACGAGCAGTACTTC
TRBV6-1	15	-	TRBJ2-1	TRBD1	CASSAGTGGVFEQFF	TGTGCCAGCAGTGCCGGGACAGGGGGCGTTTTTGAGCAGTTCTTC
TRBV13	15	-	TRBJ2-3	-	CASSLIARSTDTQYF	TGTGCCAGCAGCCTAATAGCGAGGAGCACAGATACGCAGTATTTT
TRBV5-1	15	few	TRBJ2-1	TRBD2	CASREWTSGSNEQFF	TGCGCCAGCAGAGAATGGACTAGCGGGAGTAATGAGCAGTTCTTC
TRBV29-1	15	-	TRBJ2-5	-	CSVEERGVWSETQYF	TGCAGCGTTGAAGAACGCGGGGTATGGTCAGAGACCCAGTACTTC
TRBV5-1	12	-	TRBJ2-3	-	CASSLLTDTQYF	TGCGCCAGCAGCTTGTTGACAGATACGCAGTATTTT
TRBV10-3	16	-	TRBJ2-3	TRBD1	CAIRNKTGTGTDTQYF	TGTGCCATCAGGAATAAGACAGGGACCGGCACAGATACGCAGTATTTT
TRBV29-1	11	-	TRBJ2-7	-	CSVVNSYEQYF	TGCAGCGTTGTTAACTCCTACGAGCAGTACTTC
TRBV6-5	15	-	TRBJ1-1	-	CASSYLTRGSTEAFF	TGTGCCAGCAGTTACCTAACCCGGGGATCCACTGAAGCTTTCTTT
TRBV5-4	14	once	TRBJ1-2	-	CASSSRQNRRGYTF	TGTGCCAGCAGCTCCCGACAGAATAGACGGGGCTACACCTTC
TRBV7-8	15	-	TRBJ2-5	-	CASSLAGPRGETQYF	TGTGCCAGCAGCTTAGCCGGGCCGCGCGGGGAGACCCAGTACTTC
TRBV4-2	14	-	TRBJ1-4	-	CASSQEGFNEKLFF	TGTGCCAGCAGCCAAGAAGGATTTAATGAAAAACTGTTTTTT